This entry describes one T cell receptor (beta chain). Its antigen is not identified. The CDR3 totals 14 residues. After skipping T cell sorting, the authors isolated total RNA from whole blood. The record originates from a study of monozygotic twins with inflammatory bowel disease. Study-wide points: A single strong clonotype or signal linked to IBD was not supported. Lower TCRbeta diversity (inverse Simpson) was seen in IBD patients than in healthy co-twins.

cDNA for each sample came from eight separate reactions. Reprocessing the 5' RACE reads, TCRdb reports a single entry for every CDR3 protein and omits DNA. The sample has 88,000 or so distinct CDR3 sequences. This chain uses TRBV12-3 or TRBV12-4 with TRBJ2-3; TCRdb indicates TRBD1, and absent DNA this call remains unverified. Sequenced sample: blood. The TCR sequence derives from a human donor with ulcerative colitis or Crohn's disease, or a healthy co-twin of an affected twin (not recorded which). The CDR3 sequence: CASSSPFGTDTQYF.